The 21 T cell receptor beta chains reported below all come from one sample, sequenced in a study of CD8 T cells in ankylosing spondylitis. No antigens are known for them. Whole-study results and caveats: Several highly homologous variants made up a TCR beta motif, and this motif appeared characteristic of ankylosing spondylitis blood.

One entry per CDR3 protein results from TCRdb running MiXCR on the 5' RACE reads. The sample records some 840,000 distinct CDR3 sequences, over 9.5% being singletons. Sequences were obtained from blood, either unsorted or a sorted T cell fraction (not recorded which). The receptors here all came from a male donor with ankylosing spondylitis.

This clonotype was seen more than once but under ten times. This chain joins TRBV7-2 and TRBJ1-5; the D is unclear. The CDR3 extends over 16 amino acids. V was trimmed by 0 bases and J by 1 base, leaving 10 bases between them. CDR1 is SGHTA, CDR2 FQGNSA, per germline. Here the CDR3 reads CASSLALERSNQPQHF. CDR3 in DNA: TGTGCCAGCAGCTTAGCGTTGGAGAGGAGCAATCAGCCCCAGCATTTT.

This clonotype came up many times. The chain couples TRBV29-1 to TRBJ1-2; 10 bases map to TRBD1. Unmatched junction bases numbered 10, after V lost 4 bases and J lost 5 bases. This CDR3 spans 15 amino acids. In germline, CDR1 is SQVTM, CDR2 ANQGSEA. The CDR3 reads CSVGARQGAGYGYTF. CDR3 nucleotide sequence: TGCAGCGTTGGTGCCCGACAGGGGGCAGGGTATGGCTACACCTTC. Full variable domain (outside the CDR3, taken from reference TRBV29-1 and TRBJ1-2): SAVISQKPSRDICQRGTSLTIQCQVDSQVTMMFWYRQQPGQSLTLIATANQGSEATYESGFVIDKFPISRPNLTFSTLTVSNMSPEDSSIYLCSVGARQGAGYGYTFGSGTRLTVV.

This clonotype was recorded at least ten times. The chain joins TRBV6-1 to TRBJ1-2, with 9 bases matching TRBD1. This CDR3 comprises 14 residues. V shed 11 bases, J shed 2 bases, and the junction held 9 bases outside the gene matches. The V gene's germline CDR1 is MNHNS and CDR2 SASEGT. CDR3 bases: TGTGCCGTAATGAGGGACAGGGAAAACTATGGCTACACCTTC. Encoded protein: CAVMRDRENYGYTF.

This clonotype has just a few counts. The chain links TRBV6-5 to TRBJ2-1; perhaps TRBD2 as D (6 bases). The V end lost 2 bases, the J end lost 0 bases, and 11 bases lay between the germline ends. Germline V lookup: CDR1 MNHEY, CDR2 SVGAGI. This CDR3 region has 16 residues. In nucleotides, the CDR3 is TGTGCCAGCAGTTACACGGCGGGGAGCTCCTACAATGAGCAGTTCTTC. Translation gives CASSYTAGSSYNEQFF.

The chain joins TRBV7-2 to TRBJ2-1, with D uncertain. This CDR3 spans 14 amino acids. Germline V lookup: CDR1 SGHTA, CDR2 FQGNSA. Trimming removed 3 bases at V and 6 bases at J, with 12 bases between. The CDR3 loop is CASSFGSSPNEQFF. In nucleotides, the CDR3 is TGTGCCAGCAGCTTTGGCAGCAGTCCCAATGAGCAGTTCTTC.

This clonotype was picked up a small number of times. The chain has TRBV7-9 and TRBJ2-7, with a tentative D call TRBD1 (5 bases). Deletions cut 3 bases from V and 3 bases from J, with 21 bases between. CDR1 and CDR2 from the germline V gene are SEHNR and FQNEAQ (reference sequence). The CDR3 runs 17 residues. CDR3 in DNA: TGTGCCAGCAGCTTTGCAGGGATGGGTAAGGGTAACTACGAGCAGTACTTC. The encoded protein is CASSFAGMGKGNYEQYF.

The genes are TRBV20-1 and TRBJ1-1; a possible D gene is TRBD1 (5 bases). With 6 bases removed from V and 2 bases from J, the gap between germline ends came to 16 bases. Germline assignment: CDR1 DFQATT and CDR2 SNEGSKA (reference sequence). The CDR3 runs to 14 residues. The CDR3 region has the DNA TGCAGTGCCCAGCAAAGGAGGGACAACACTGAAGCTTTCTTT. It is translated as CSAQQRRDNTEAFF.

This clonotype was observed at least ten times. The V and J genes are TRBV29-1 and TRBJ1-2; tentatively, D is TRBD1 (6 bases). The CDR3 loop spans 14 amino acids. Between the trimmed V and J ends, which lost 0 bases and 6 bases, there was a span of 14 bases. Germline-derived CDR1 and CDR2 are SQVTM and ANQGSEA. Here the CDR3 reads CSVEDRLGADGYTF. In DNA form, the CDR3 reads TGCAGCGTTGAAGATAGACTGGGGGCTGATGGCTACACCTTC.

This clonotype was counted only a few times. V usage is TRBV7-2 and J usage is TRBJ2-3, with 10 bases that match TRBD2. The CDR3 is 16 amino acids. Germline CDR1 SGHTA, CDR2 FQGNSA. V lost 4 bases, J lost 5 bases, and 9 bases stayed unmatched. The CDR3 is CASSSQLAGLGDTQYF. The CDR3, as DNA: TGTGCCAGCAGCTCGCAACTAGCGGGACTGGGAGATACGCAGTATTTT.

The chain joins TRBV20-1 to TRBJ2-1; 11 bases map to TRBD2. The V gene end was trimmed by 5 bases and the J gene end by 6 bases; junction bases not matched to a gene: 6. From germline, CDR1 is DFQATT and CDR2 SNEGSKA (reference sequence). CDR3 length equals 14 residues. The CDR3, as DNA: TGCAGTGCTCGTACTAGCGGGAGTCCCAATGAGCAGTTCTTC. Amino acid sequence: CSARTSGSPNEQFF.

In this sample, this clonotype turned up a few times. The V gene is TRBV24-1, the J gene TRBJ2-5; D gene unclear. Germline lookup yields CDR1 KGHDR and CDR2 SFDVKD. V was cut by 1 base and J by 9 bases, with 5 bases left in between. The CDR3 covers 11 residues. The CDR3 coding sequence is TGTGCCACCAGTGATTTTGCGGCCCAGTACTTC. Amino acids: CATSDFAAQYF.

V gene TRBV6-5 combines with J gene TRBJ2-1; D may be TRBD2 (7 bases). Trimming removed 2 bases from V and 8 bases from J, with 19 bases in between. The CDR3 consists of 16 residues. CDR1 and CDR2 (germline): MNHEY, SVGAGI. CDR3 loop: CASSYGGARFADEQFF. In nucleotides, the CDR3 is TGTGCCAGCAGTTACGGGGGGGCCCGTTTCGCCGATGAGCAGTTCTTC.

This clonotype was seen ten or more times. CDR3 residues: CAISGRGYGYTF. In nucleotides, the CDR3 is TGTGCCATCAGTGGGCGCGGCTATGGCTACACCTTC. This chain uses TRBV10-3 with TRBJ1-2; D not resolved. From germline, CDR1 is ENHRY and CDR2 SYGVKD. The CDR3 is 12 residues long. Trimming left V 4 bases short and J 4 bases short, with 7 bases between.

This clonotype was seen more than once but under ten times. The rearrangement uses TRBV9 and TRBJ1-1; the D is unclear. The CDR3 totals 15 residues. Trimming shortened V by 3 bases and J by 4 bases, and 16 bases separated the two germline ends. CDR1 and CDR2 from the germline V gene are SGDLS and YYNGEE. In DNA form, the CDR3 reads TGTGCCAGCAGCGCCGCCGGGATTCGCCCCACTGAAGCTTTCTTT. Protein sequence: CASSAAGIRPTEAFF. The full variable domain, rest sourced from reference TRBV9 and TRBJ1-1, is DSGVTQTPKHLITATGQRVTLRCSPRSGDLSVYWYQQSLDQGLQFLIQYYNGEERAKGNILERFSAQQFPDLHSELNLSSLELGDSALYFCASSAAGIRPTEAFFGQGTRLTVV.

This clonotype was seen repeatedly, ten times or more. The chain joins TRBV20-1 to TRBJ2-1; TRBD1 might be the D (6 bases). Germline CDR1 and CDR2: DFQATT and SNEGSKA (reference sequence). The length of the CDR3 is 14 residues. The V end was cut by 6 bases, the J end by 8 bases, with 20 bases between. The CDR3 bases are TGCAGTGCCCCTTCGGGACATGGAGATGATGAGCAGTTCTTC. Translation: CSAPSGHGDDEQFF.

This clonotype has just a few counts. V usage is TRBV5-1 and J usage is TRBJ1-2; 7 bases map to TRBD1. Per the germline V gene, CDR1 is SGHRS and CDR2 is YFSETQ. This CDR3 is 14 amino acids long. With 1 base clipped from V and 6 bases from J, the junction kept 6 bases outside the gene matches. CDR3 nucleotide sequence: TGCGCCAGCAGCTTGTCCCAGGGGGTCCATGGCTACACCTTC. Protein sequence: CASSLSQGVHGYTF.

This clonotype came up many times. The chain uses TRBV29-1 and TRBJ2-7, with TRBD2 as a possible D gene (6 bases). CDR1 and CDR2 (germline): SQVTM, ANQGSEA. There are 15 residues in the CDR3. The V end lost 0 bases, the J end lost 3 bases, and 15 bases lay between the germline ends. The CDR3 here is CSVEDTRGIGYEQYF. The CDR3, as DNA: TGCAGCGTTGAAGATACGCGGGGAATTGGCTACGAGCAGTACTTC.

The chain uses TRBV20-1 and TRBJ2-5; perhaps TRBD2 as D (6 bases). Trimming removed 3 bases at V and 4 bases at J, with 15 bases between. The CDR3 spans 14 residues. Germline loops: CDR1 DFQATT, CDR2 SNEGSKA (reference sequence). The CDR3 here is CSARVFGGGETQYF. In nucleotides, the CDR3 is TGCAGTGCTAGGGTATTCGGGGGAGGAGAGACCCAGTACTTC.

This clonotype turned up a few times. V gene TRBV5-1 combines with J gene TRBJ1-1, with D unresolved. With 0 bases removed from V and 6 bases from J, the gap between germline ends came to 12 bases. Germline V gene sequence: CDR1 SGHRS, CDR2 YFSETQ. The CDR3 sequence is 14 residues long. The CDR3 loop is CASSLGTGRAEAFF. Written as DNA, the CDR3 is TGCGCCAGCAGCTTGGGGACCGGAAGGGCTGAAGCTTTCTTT.

In this sample, this clonotype turned up many times. Sequence at one end of the junction differs from germline and may be a read error. The V gene is TRBV5-1, the J gene TRBJ2-2; D perhaps matches TRBD1 (5 bases). Germline V gene sequence: CDR1 SGHRS, CDR2 YFSETQ. The CDR3 length is 14 residues. The CDR3 sequence is CASSLVSGTGELFF. CDR3 nucleotides: TGTGCCAGCAGCTTAGTTTCAGGGACCGGGGAGCTGTTTTTT.

This clonotype showed up many times. The CDR3 is CSALGGDTDTQYF. In DNA form, the CDR3 reads TGCAGTGCTTTAGGCGGCGACACAGATACGCAGTATTTT. The V and J genes are TRBV20-1 and TRBJ2-3, with no clear D. V was cut by 5 bases and J by 2 bases, with 11 bases left in between. This CDR3 region has 13 residues. CDR1 and CDR2 from the germline V gene are DFQATT and SNEGSKA (reference sequence).